Below, 2 T cell receptor beta chains from the same sample are listed, as sequenced in a study of shared clonotypes between healthy human individuals. Here immunoSEQ multiplex PCR was the method, and the copy in TCRdb shows in-frame clones only, minus some. The data show 2.3 million or so clones, more than 80% seen once. The specimen was naive CD4+ T cells from PBMCs. Subset described: CD45RA+ positively selected. All receptors derive from a man between 18 and 35 years old in good health. Some clones in this sample may be carry-over from other donors' samples.

The genes are TRBV6-5 and TRBJ2-1; 9 bases map to TRBD1. The CDR3 sequence is 15 residues long. Losses at the gene ends were 2 bases for V and 4 bases for J; bases not matched to a gene: 3. Germline CDR1 and CDR2: MNHEY and SVGAGI. The CDR3 nucleotides are TGTGCCAGCAGTTACGGGGGGACAGGGTACAATGAGCAGTTCTTC. It encodes CASSYGGTGYNEQFF.

The chain carries TRBV4-2 and TRBJ1-1; D uncertain. Germline V CDR1 and CDR2: LGHNA, YNFKEQ. This CDR3 region has 13 residues. Trimming pared 0 bases from V and 4 bases from J, leaving 6 bases between. The CDR3 protein is CASSQDSFTEAFF. The CDR3 coding sequence is TGTGCCAGCAGCCAAGATTCGTTCACTGAAGCTTTCTTT.